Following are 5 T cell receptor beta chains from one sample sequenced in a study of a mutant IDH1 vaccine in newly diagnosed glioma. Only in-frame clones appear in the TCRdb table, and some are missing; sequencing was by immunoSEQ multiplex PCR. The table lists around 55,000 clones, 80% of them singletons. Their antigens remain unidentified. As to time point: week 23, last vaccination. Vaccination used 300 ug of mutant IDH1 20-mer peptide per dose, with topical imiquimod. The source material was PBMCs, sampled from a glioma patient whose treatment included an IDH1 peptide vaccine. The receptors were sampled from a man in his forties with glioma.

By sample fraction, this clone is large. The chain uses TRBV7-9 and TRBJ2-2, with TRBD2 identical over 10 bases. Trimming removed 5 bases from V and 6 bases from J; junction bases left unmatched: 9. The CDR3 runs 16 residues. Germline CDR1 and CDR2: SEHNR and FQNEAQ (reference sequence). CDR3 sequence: CASSPIFSGGAGELFF. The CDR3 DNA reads TGTGCCAGCAGCCCAATTTTCAGCGGGGGGGCCGGGGAGCTGTTTTTT. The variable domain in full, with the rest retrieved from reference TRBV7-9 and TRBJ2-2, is DTGVSQNPRHKITKRGQNVTFRCDPISEHNRLYWYRQTLGQGPEFLTYFQNEAQLEKSRLLSDRFSAERPKGSFSTLEIQRTEQGDSAMYLCASSPIFSGGAGELFFGEGSRLTVL.

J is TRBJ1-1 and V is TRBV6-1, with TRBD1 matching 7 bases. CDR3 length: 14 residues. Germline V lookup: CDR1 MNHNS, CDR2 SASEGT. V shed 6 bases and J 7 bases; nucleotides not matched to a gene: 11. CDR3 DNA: TGTGCCAGCAGGGGGGGCAGGGGGTTTGGTGAAGCTTTCTTT. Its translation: CASRGGRGFGEAFF.

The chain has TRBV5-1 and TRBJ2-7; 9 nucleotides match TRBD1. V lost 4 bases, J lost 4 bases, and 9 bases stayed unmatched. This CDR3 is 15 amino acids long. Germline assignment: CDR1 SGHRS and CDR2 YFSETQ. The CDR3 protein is CASSPGGDREYEQYF. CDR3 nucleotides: TGCGCCAGCAGCCCCGGCGGGGACAGGGAGTACGAGCAGTACTTC. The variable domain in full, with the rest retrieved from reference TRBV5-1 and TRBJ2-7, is KAGVTQTPRYLIKTRGQQVTLSCSPISGHRSVSWYQQTPGQGLQFLFEYFSETQRNKGNFPGRFSGRQFSNSRSEMNVSTLELGDSALYLCASSPGGDREYEQYFGPGTRLTVT.

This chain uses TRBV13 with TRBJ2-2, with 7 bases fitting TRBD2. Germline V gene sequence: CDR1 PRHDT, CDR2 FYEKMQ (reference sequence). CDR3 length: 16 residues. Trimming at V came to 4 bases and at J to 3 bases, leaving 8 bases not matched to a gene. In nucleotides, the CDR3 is TGTGCCAGCAGCTCCCGGGGGAGGGGATACACCGGGGAGCTGTTTTTT. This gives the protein CASSSRGRGYTGELFF.

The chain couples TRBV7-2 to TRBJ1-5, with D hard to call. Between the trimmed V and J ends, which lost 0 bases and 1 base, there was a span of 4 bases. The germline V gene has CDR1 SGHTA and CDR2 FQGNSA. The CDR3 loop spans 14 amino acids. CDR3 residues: CASSLAGSNQPQHF. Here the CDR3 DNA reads TGTGCCAGCAGCTTAGCAGGGAGCAATCAGCCCCAGCATTTT. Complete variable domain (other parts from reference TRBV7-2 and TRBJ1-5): GAGVSQSPSNKVTEKGKDVELRCDPISGHTALYWYRQSLGQGLEFLIYFQGNSAPDKSGLPSDRFSAERTGGSVSTLTIQRTQQEDSAVYLCASSLAGSNQPQHFGDGTRLSIL.